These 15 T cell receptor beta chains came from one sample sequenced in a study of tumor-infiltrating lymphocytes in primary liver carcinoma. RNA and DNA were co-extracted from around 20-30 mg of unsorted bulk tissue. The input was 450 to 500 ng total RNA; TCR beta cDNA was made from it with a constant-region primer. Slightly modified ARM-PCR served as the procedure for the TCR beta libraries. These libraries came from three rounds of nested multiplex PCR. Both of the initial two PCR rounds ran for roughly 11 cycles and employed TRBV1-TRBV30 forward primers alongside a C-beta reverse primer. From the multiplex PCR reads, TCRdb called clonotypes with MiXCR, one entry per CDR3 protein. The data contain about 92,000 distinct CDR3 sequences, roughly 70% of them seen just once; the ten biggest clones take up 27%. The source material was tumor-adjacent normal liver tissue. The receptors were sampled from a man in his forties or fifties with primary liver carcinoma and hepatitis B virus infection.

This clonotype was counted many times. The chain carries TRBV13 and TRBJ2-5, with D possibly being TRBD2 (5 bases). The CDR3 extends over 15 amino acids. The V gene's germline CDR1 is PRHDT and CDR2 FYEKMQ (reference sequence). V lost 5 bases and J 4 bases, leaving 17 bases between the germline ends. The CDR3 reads CASSPRVGGSETQYF. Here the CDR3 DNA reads TGTGCCAGCAGCCCGCGGGTTGGCGGCTCAGAGACCCAGTACTTC.

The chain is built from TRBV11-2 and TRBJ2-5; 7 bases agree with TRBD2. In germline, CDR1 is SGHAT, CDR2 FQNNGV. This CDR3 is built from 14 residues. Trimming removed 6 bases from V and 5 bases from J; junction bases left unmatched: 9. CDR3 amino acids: CASREWGGGETQYF. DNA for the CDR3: TGTGCCAGCAGAGAATGGGGGGGAGGTGAGACCCAGTACTTC.

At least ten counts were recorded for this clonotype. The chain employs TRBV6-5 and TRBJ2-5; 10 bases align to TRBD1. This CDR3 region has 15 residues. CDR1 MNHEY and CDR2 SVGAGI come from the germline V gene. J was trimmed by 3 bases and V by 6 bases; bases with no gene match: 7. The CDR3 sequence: CASSLLGQGEETQYF. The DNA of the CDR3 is TGTGCCAGCAGCCTCCTTGGACAGGGGGAAGAGACCCAGTACTTC.

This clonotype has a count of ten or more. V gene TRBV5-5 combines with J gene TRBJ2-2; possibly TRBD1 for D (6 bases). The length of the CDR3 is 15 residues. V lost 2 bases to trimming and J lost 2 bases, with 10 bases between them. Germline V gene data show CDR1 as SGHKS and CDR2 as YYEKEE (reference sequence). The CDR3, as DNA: TGTGCCAGCAGCTTTTTAGGGGGAAACACCGGGGAGCTGTTTTTT. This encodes CASSFLGGNTGELFF.

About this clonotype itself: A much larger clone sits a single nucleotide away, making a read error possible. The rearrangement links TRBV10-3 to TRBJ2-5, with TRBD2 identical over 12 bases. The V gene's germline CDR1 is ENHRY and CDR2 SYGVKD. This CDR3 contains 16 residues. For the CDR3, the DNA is TGTGCCATCGGTGAGACACCGGGACTAGCGGGAGAGACCCAGTACTTC. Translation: CAIGETPGLAGETQYF.

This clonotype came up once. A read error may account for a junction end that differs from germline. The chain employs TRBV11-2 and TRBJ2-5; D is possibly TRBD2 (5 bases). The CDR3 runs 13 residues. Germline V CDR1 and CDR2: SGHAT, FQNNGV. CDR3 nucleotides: TGTACCAGCAGCTTAAATTCGTGGGAGACCCGGTACTTC. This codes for CTSSLNSWETRYF. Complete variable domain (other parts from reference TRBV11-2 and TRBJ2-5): EAGVAQSPRYKIIEKRQSVAFWCNPISGHATLYWYQQILGQGPKLLIQFQNNGVVDDSQLPKDRFSAERLKGVDSTLKIQPAKLEDSAVYLCTSSLNSWETRYFGPGTRLLVL.

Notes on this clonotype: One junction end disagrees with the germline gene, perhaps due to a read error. The CDR3 loop is CASRLVALAGTRELFF. In DNA form, the CDR3 reads TGTGCCAGCAGATTAGTGGCGCTAGCGGGAACCAGGGAGCTGTTTTTC. The chain employs TRBV11-2 and TRBJ2-2; 9 nucleotides line up with TRBD2. This CDR3 is built from 16 residues. CDR1 is SGHAT, CDR2 FQNNGV, per germline.

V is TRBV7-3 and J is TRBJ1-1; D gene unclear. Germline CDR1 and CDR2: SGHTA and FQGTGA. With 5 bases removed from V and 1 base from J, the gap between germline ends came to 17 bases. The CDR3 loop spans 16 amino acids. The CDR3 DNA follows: TGTGCCAGCAGCCCCCAAGCTCCAGACACGAACACTGAAGCTTTCTTT. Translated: CASSPQAPDTNTEAFF. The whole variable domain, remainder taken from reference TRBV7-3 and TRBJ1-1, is GAGVSQTPSNKVTEKGKYVELRCDPISGHTALYWYRQSLGQGPEFLIYFQGTGAADDSGLPNDRFFAVRPEGSVSTLKIQRTERGDSAVYLCASSPQAPDTNTEAFFGQGTRLTVV.

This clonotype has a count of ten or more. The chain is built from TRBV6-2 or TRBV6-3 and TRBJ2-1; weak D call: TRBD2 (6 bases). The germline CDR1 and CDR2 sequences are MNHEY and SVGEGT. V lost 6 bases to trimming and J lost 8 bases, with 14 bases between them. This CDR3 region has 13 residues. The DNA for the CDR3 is TGTGCCAGCAGGTCCTCCGGGACTCATGAGCAGTTCTTC. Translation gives CASRSSGTHEQFF.

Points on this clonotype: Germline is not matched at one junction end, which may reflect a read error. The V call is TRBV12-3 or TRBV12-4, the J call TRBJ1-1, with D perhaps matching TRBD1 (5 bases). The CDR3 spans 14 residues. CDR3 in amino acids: CTRSSIAQGNEAFF. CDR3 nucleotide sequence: TGTACCAGGAGTTCAATCGCCCAGGGAAATGAAGCTTTCTTT.

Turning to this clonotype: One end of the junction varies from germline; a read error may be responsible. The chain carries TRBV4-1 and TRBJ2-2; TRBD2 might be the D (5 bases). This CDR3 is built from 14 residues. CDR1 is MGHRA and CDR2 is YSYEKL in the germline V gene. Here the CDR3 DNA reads TGCGCCAGCAACCAAAACGGGAACACTGGGGAGCTGTTTTTT. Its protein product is CASNQNGNTGELFF.

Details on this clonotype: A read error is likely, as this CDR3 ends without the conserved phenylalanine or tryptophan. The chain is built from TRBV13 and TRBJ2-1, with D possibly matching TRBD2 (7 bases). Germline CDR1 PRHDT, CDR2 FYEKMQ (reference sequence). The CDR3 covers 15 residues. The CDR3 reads CVSSVKGGIAAEQFL. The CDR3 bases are TGTGTCAGCAGCGTTAAGGGGGGGATTGCTGCCGAGCAGTTCCTC.

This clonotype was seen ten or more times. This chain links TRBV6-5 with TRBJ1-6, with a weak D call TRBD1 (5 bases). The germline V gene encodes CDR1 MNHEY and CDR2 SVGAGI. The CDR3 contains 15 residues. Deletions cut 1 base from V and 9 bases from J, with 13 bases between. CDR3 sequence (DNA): TGTGCCAGCAGTTACTTTTCGGGGGAGGGTTCACCCCTCCACTTT. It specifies CASSYFSGEGSPLHF.

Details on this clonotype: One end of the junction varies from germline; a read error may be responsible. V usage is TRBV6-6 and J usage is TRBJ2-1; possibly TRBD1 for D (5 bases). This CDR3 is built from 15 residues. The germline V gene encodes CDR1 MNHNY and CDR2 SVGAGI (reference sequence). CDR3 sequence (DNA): TGTGCCAGCAGTTACCTCGATACAGGTCTCAATGAGCAGCTCTTC. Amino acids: CASSYLDTGLNEQLF.

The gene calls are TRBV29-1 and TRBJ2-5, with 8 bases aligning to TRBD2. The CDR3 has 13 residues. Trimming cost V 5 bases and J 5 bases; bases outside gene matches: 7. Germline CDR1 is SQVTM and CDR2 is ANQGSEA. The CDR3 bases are TGCAGCGTTCAACGGGGGGGAGGGGAGACCCAGTACTTC. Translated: CSVQRGGGETQYF.